The sequence of this T cell receptor beta chain was determined in a study of response to subunit inactivated influenza vaccine listed by TCRdb under 2018. For the study in its entirety: Deep quantitative T cell receptor repertoire profiling was used in the study to track responses to a trivalent subunit inactivated influenza vaccine. Beyond this particular receptor, the publication reports: The authors suggested that each seasonal influenza vaccination may recruit only a limited number of new T cells.

The method behind the library was RT-PCR. Sequencing was performed on an Illumina HiSeq 2500. TCRdb handled the public reads itself, with Q25 trimming in fastp and clone calling in MiXCR, and kept productive beta chains. For every CDR3 protein sequence, its rows merge into one entry that carries the most common genes and DNA. The sample contains some 800,000 distinct CDR3 sequences, 20% to 25% of them found a single time. The ten largest account for roughly 10% of the sample. The germline V gene (reference sequence) provides CDR1 DFQATT and CDR2 SNEGSKA. Trimming removed 1 base from V and 0 bases from J, leaving 10 bases between the germline ends. The CDR3 runs 15 amino acids, cysteine and phenylalanine included. Only the CDR3 DNA stays, 45 bases, in frame from base 1. There are a few counts of this clonotype. Which antigen it targets is not known. No base quality values were provided; no much bigger clone lies one nucleotide off.

This clonotype was sampled from a man between 45 and 60 years old who received an inactivated influenza vaccine. Donor details come from another sample of the same person, matched by shared clones. This receptor chain uses TRBV20-1 and TRBJ2-4, and TRBD1 may be the D gene, going by 5 matching bases. The source material was PBMCs from blood, sampled about 5 days after vaccination. The CDR3 reads as follows: CSARGTGIAKNIQYF. The DNA sequence follows: TGCAGTGCTAGAGGAACAGGCATAGCCAAAAACATTCAGTACTTC.